One T cell receptor beta chain is described in this entry. The antigen remains unidentified. It was with 60 Vbeta and 13 Jbeta primers that the PCR ran. Assay: immunoSEQ multiplex PCR; the TCRdb copy retains only in-frame clones and omits some. Among 100,000 to 150,000 clones listed, roughly three fifths were seen once. The data are from a study of cytomegalovirus exposure and HLA in healthy donors. Findings of the study overall: In a later analysis, a missense DCLRE1C variant was linked to TCR beta V- and J-gene trimming. In a later analysis, at a false discovery rate of 0.05, over 15,000 TCR beta sequences were associated with HLA alleles.

J gave up 0 bases and V 0 bases, and 5 bases lay outside the gene matches. Germline V gene data show CDR1 as SGHVS and CDR2 as FNYEAQ. The CDR3 has 17 residues. This sequence joins TRBV7-6 and TRBJ1-3; 7 nucleotides match TRBD1. This clonotype was sampled from a man aged 18 to 30 in good health and CMV-seronegative. Sequencing was carried out using PBMCs. For the CDR3, the DNA is TGTGCCAGCAGCTTAGCGGTGGGACAGCTCTCTGGAAACACCATATATTTT. This translates into CASSLAVGQLSGNTIYF.